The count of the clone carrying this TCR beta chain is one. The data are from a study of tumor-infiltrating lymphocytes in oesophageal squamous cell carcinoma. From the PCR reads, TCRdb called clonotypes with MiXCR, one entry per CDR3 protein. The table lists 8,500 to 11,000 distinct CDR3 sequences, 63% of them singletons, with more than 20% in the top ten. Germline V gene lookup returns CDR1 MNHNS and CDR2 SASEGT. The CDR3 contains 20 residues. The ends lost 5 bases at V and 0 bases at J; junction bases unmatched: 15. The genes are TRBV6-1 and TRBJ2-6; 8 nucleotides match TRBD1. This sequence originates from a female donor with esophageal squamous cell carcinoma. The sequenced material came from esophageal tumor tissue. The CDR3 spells CASSWDRSKPTNSGANVLTF. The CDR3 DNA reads TGTGCCAGCAGTTGGGACAGGAGTAAACCAACAAACTCTGGGGCCAACGTCCTGACTTTC.